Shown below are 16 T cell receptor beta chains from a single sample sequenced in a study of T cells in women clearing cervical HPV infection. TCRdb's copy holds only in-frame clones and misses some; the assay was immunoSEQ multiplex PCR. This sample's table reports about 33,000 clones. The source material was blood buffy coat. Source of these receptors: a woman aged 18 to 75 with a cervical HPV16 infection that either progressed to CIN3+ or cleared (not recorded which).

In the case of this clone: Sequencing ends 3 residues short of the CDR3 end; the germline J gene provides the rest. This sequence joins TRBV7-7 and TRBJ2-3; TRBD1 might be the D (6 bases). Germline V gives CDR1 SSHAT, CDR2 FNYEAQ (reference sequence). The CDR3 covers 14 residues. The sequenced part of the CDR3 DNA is TGTGCCAGCAGCCCCGGGACAATACTCGGGACG. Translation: CASSPGTILGT. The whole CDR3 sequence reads CASSPGTILGTQYF.

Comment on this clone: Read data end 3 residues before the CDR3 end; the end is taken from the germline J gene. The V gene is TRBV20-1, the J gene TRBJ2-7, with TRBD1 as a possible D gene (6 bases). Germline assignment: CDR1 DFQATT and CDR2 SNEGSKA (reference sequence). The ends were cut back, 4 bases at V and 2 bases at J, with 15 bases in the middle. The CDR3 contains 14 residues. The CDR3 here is CSAIGRGSPYEQYF. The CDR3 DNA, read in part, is TGCAGTGCTATAGGTAGGGGGTCCCCCTACGAG.

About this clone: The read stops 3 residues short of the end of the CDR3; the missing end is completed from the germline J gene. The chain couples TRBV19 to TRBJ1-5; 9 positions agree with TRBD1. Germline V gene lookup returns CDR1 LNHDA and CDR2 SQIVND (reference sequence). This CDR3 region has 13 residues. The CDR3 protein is CASSMGQGRPQHF. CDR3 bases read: TGTGCCAGTAGTATGGGACAGGGAAGACCC.

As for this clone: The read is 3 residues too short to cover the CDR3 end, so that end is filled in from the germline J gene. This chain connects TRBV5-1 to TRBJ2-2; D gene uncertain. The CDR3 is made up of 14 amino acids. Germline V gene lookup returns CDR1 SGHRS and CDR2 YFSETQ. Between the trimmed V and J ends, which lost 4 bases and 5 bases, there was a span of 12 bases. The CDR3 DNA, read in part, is TGCGCCAGCAGCGCCGGGTCGTATACCGGGGAG. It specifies CASSAGSYTGE. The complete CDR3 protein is CASSAGSYTGELFF.

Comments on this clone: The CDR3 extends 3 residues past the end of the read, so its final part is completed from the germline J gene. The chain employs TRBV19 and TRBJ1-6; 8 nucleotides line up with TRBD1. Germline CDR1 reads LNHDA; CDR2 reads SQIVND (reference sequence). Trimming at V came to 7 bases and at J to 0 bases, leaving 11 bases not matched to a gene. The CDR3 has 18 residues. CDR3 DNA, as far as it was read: TGTGCCAGTACCGAGGACGACAGGGGAGTCTCCTATAATTCACCC. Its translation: CASTEDDRGVSYNSP. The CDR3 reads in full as CASTEDDRGVSYNSPLHF.

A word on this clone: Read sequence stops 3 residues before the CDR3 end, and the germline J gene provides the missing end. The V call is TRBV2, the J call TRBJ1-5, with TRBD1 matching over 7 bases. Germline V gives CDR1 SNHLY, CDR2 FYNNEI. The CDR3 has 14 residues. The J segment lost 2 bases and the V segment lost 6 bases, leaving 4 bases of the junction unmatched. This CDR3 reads CASRDGTGNQPQHF. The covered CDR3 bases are TGTGCCAGCAGAGACGGGACAGGCAATCAGCCC.

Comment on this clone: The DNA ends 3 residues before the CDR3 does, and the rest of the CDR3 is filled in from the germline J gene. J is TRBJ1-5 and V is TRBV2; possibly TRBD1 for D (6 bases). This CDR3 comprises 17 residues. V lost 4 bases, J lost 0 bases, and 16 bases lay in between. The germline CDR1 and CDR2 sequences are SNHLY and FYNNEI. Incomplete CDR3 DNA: TGTGCCAGCAGTGTCCCCGAGGGGGATTTTAGCAATCAGCCC. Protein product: CASSVPEGDFSNQP. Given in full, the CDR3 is CASSVPEGDFSNQPQHF.

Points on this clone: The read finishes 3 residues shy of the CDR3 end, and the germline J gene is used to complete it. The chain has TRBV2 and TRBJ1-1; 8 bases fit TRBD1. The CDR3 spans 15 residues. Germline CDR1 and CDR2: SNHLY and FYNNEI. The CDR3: CASSVQGVEKDTAFF. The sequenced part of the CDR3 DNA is TGTGCCAGTTCAGTACAGGGGGTGGAGAAAGATACG.

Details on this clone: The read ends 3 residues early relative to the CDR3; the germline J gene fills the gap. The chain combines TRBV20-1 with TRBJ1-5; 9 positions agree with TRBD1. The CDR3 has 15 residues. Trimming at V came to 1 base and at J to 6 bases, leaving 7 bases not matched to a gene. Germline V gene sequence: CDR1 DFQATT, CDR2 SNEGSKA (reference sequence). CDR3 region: CSARVTGGAGQPQHF. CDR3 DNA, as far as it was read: TGCAGTGCTAGAGTCACAGGGGGCGCGGGTCAGCCC.

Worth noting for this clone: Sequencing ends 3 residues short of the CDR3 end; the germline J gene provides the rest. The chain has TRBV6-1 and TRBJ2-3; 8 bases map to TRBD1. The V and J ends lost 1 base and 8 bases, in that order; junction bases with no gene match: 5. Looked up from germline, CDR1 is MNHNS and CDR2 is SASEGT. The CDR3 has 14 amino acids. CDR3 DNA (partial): TGTGCCAGCAGTGAAGGAGGACAGGGATCTACG. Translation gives CASSEGGQGST. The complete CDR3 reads CASSEGGQGSTQYF.

The sequenced part of the CDR3 DNA is TGTGCCAGCAGTGAAGCGCTTCAAGCCCGGGCTGAA. Translation gives CASSEALQARAE. The entire CDR3 sequence reads CASSEALQARAEAFF. The chain is built from TRBV6-1 and TRBJ1-1; no firm D call. The read halts 3 residues ahead of the CDR3 end, with the missing end drawn from the germline J gene. CDR1 is MNHNS and CDR2 is SASEGT in the germline V gene. V dropped 0 bases and J dropped 6 bases, with 14 bases sitting between them. The CDR3 spans 15 residues.

The CDR3: CASSGKPGLETLSGNTIYF. CDR3 bases read: TGTGCCAGCAGCGGAAAACCGGGACTGGAAACCCTCTCTGGAAACACC. The chain employs TRBV9 and TRBJ1-3; TRBD1 might be the D (5 bases). The read halts 3 residues ahead of the CDR3 end, with the missing end drawn from the germline J gene. There are 19 residues in the CDR3. Deletions cut 3 bases from V and 0 bases from J, with 22 bases between. Germline V gene data show CDR1 as SGDLS and CDR2 as YYNGEE.

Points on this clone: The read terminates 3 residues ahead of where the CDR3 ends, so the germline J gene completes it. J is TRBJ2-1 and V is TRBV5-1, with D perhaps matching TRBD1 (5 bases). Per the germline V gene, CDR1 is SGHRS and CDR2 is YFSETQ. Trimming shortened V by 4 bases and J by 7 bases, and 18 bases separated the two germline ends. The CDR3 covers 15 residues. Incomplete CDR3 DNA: TGCGCCAGCAGCCCTTTCCAGGGAAGGTCGAATGAG. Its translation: CASSPFQGRSNE. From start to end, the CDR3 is CASSPFQGRSNEQFF.

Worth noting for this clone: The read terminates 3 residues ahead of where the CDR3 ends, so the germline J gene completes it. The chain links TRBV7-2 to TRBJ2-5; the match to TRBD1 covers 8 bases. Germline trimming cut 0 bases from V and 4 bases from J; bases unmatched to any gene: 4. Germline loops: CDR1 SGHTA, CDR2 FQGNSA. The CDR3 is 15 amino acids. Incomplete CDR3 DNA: TGTGCCAGCAGCTTAGCCCCACAGGGGGTAGAGACC. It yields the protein CASSLAPQGVET. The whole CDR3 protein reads CASSLAPQGVETQYF.

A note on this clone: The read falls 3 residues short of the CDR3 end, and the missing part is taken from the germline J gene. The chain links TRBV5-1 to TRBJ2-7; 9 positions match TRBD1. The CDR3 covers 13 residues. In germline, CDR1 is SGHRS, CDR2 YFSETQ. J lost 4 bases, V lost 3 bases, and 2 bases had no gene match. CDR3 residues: CASSSDRGYEQYF. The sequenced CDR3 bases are TGCGCCAGCAGCTCCGACAGGGGGTACGAG.

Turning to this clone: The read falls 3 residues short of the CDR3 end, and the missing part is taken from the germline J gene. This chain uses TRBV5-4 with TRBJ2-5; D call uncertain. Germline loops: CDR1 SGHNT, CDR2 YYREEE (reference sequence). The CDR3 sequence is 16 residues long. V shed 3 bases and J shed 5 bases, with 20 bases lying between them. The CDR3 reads CASSSPTLGGAETQYF. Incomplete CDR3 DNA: TGTGCCAGCAGCTCCCCCACCCTAGGTGGAGCGGAGACC.